This T cell receptor (beta chain) was sequenced for a study of blood T cell repertoires in COVID-19. Profiled with immunoSEQ multiplex PCR; TCRdb holds only in-frame clones, not every one. The sample carries roughly 200,000 clones, around four fifths recorded once. This clonotype was obtained from a man aged 40-49 years who had recovered from COVID-19. Material: PBMCs or T cells enriched from blood (not recorded which).

The CDR3 DNA reads TGTGCCACCAGTGATTCGGGAGCGGGAGGGCCCTACGAGCAGTACTTC. Translating gives CATSDSGAGGPYEQYF. The J gene is TRBJ2-7, the V gene TRBV24-1; 10 nucleotides line up with TRBD2. CDR1 and CDR2 (germline): KGHDR, SFDVKD. Trimming at V came to 2 bases and at J to 2 bases, leaving 5 bases not matched to a gene. The CDR3 sequence is 16 residues long.